The 18 T cell receptor beta chains below come from one sample, sequenced in a study of blood T cell repertoires in COVID-19. Generated by immunoSEQ multiplex PCR, the TCRdb table keeps only in-frame clones and is missing some. The sample gives some 68,000 clones, roughly four fifths of which show up once; approximately 30% is in the top ten. The sample comprised peripheral blood. These receptors were obtained from a man between 65 and 80 years old with acute or convalescent COVID-19.

The chain carries TRBV6-5 and TRBJ2-7; D remains unclear. Germline-derived CDR1 and CDR2 are MNHEY and SVGAGI. There are 13 residues in the CDR3. The V gene lost 6 bases and the J gene lost 5 bases, with 14 bases spanning the gap. Here the CDR3 reads CASSLEVQHEQYF. CDR3 nucleotide sequence: TGTGCCAGCAGCTTAGAGGTCCAACACGAGCAGTACTTC.

The V and J genes are TRBV7-8 and TRBJ1-1, with 8 bases aligning to TRBD1. Germline CDR1 is SGHVS and CDR2 is FQNEAQ. V trimming: 0 bases; J trimming: 4 bases; junction bases outside the gene matches: 1. The CDR3 totals 14 residues. The CDR3 DNA reads TGTGCCAGCAGCTTAGCGACAGGGGCCACTGAAGCTTTCTTT. Amino acid sequence: CASSLATGATEAFF.

The chain recombines TRBV12-3 or TRBV12-4 with TRBJ2-2; D not certain. V was clipped by 4 bases and J by 5 bases, with 5 bases between them. The CDR3 extends over 12 amino acids. CDR3 in amino acids: CASSYTTGELFF. The CDR3 coding sequence is TGTGCCAGCAGTTACACGACCGGGGAGCTGTTTTTT.

The table lists this clone with a count of one. The chain recombines TRBV5-6 with TRBJ2-3; D is possibly TRBD2 (5 bases). The germline V gene has CDR1 SGHDT and CDR2 YYEEEE. With 4 bases removed from V and 6 bases from J, the gap between germline ends came to 12 bases. This CDR3 comprises 13 residues. CDR3 sequence reads: CASSPGVADTQYF. Here the CDR3 DNA reads TGTGCCAGCAGCCCCGGGGTAGCCGATACGCAGTATTTT.

The chain has TRBV6-2 or TRBV6-3 and TRBJ1-1; D is undetermined. The CDR3 totals 13 residues. The germline V and J ends were trimmed by 5 bases and 1 base, with 8 bases remaining between them. CDR1 and CDR2 (germline): MNHEY, SVGEGT. CDR3 region: CASSLTRNTEAFF. CDR3 DNA: TGTGCCAGCAGTCTTACCAGGAACACTGAAGCTTTCTTT.

The chain joins TRBV28 to TRBJ2-7; TRBD1 matches at 7 bases. The CDR3 runs to 15 residues. Unmatched junction bases numbered 9, after V lost 6 bases and J lost 1 base. Germline V lookup: CDR1 MDHEN, CDR2 SYDVKM. For the CDR3, the DNA is TGTGCCAGCAGCCTACCGTTGGGACAGTCCTACGAGCAGTACTTC. Protein product: CASSLPLGQSYEQYF.

In this sample, this clone turned up a few times. The chain is built from TRBV28 and TRBJ1-5, with a weak D call TRBD1 (5 bases). The CDR3 is 15 amino acids. CDR1 is MDHEN and CDR2 is SYDVKM in the germline V gene. V was shortened by 3 bases and J by 4 bases, with 13 bases between the two germline ends. The CDR3 DNA reads as TGTGCCAGCAGTTTTCCCCACAGGCCGAATCAGCCCCAGCATTTT. Amino acid sequence: CASSFPHRPNQPQHF. Full variable domain (outside the CDR3, taken from reference TRBV28 and TRBJ1-5): DVKVTQSSRYLVKRTGEKVFLECVQDMDHENMFWYRQDPGLGLRLIYFSYDVKMKEKGDIPEGYSVSREKKERFSLILESASTNQTSMYLCASSFPHRPNQPQHFGDGTRLSIL.

The J gene is TRBJ1-1, the V gene TRBV6-1; a weak D match, TRBD1 (6 bases). Germline CDR1 MNHNS, CDR2 SASEGT. V was clipped by 2 bases and J by 5 bases, with 12 bases between them. The CDR3 is 14 residues long. The CDR3 DNA is TGTGCCAGCAGTGAAAGGGGCAGGGGAACTGAAGCTTTCTTT. Translated: CASSERGRGTEAFF.

CDR3 residues: CASRPGREYYEQYF. Here the CDR3 DNA reads TGTGCCAGCAGACCCGGGCGGGAGTACTACGAGCAGTACTTC. The J gene is TRBJ2-7, the V gene TRBV7-2; 7 bases map to TRBD2. Germline CDR1 and CDR2: SGHTA and FQGNSA. This CDR3 spans 14 amino acids. The ends lost 6 bases at V and 3 bases at J; junction bases unmatched: 8.

The chain recombines TRBV6-2 or TRBV6-3 with TRBJ2-1; tentatively, D is TRBD2 (6 bases). This CDR3 has 14 amino acids. V lost 2 bases to trimming and J lost 10 bases, with 15 bases between them. The germline V gene has CDR1 MNHEY and CDR2 SVGEGT. CDR3 nucleotide sequence: TGTGCCAGCAGTTACAGGACGGGGGTGGACGAGCAGTTCTTC. Its translation is CASSYRTGVDEQFF.

The chain has TRBV5-6 and TRBJ1-6; D call uncertain. V was shortened by 4 bases and J by 0 bases, with 14 bases between the two germline ends. The CDR3 sequence is 17 residues long. In germline, CDR1 is SGHDT, CDR2 YYEEEE. CDR3 residues: CASSPGAQSSYNSPLHF. CDR3 in DNA: TGTGCCAGCAGCCCAGGTGCTCAGAGCTCCTATAATTCACCCCTCCACTTT.

The chain combines TRBV3-1 (or the pseudogene TRBV3-2) with TRBJ2-5; 11 bases are a match to TRBD1. The V and J ends lost 4 bases and 7 bases, in that order; junction bases with no gene match: 2. Germline loops: CDR1 LGHDT, CDR2 YNNKEL (reference sequence). The CDR3 is 13 amino acids. The DNA of the CDR3 is TGTGCCAGCAGCCGGGGGACAGGGGGGACCCAGTACTTC. Translated: CASSRGTGGTQYF.

The chain has TRBV5-1 and TRBJ1-1; 7 bases are shared with TRBD1. V dropped 4 bases and J dropped 6; count of bases not matched to a gene: 6. CDR1 and CDR2 (germline): SGHRS, YFSETQ. The CDR3 totals 13 residues. The DNA for the CDR3 is TGCGCCAGCAGCCCCGACAGGGTCTCTGAAGCTTTCTTT. Its translation: CASSPDRVSEAFF.

This chain uses TRBV5-1 with TRBJ2-5; 7 positions match TRBD2. The CDR3 has 17 residues. V dropped 0 bases and J dropped 5; count of bases not matched to a gene: 13. Per germline, CDR1 SGHRS and CDR2 YFSETQ. In DNA form, the CDR3 reads TGCGCCAGCAGCTTGGCCCCAGCGGGATCCCCCGGGGAGACCCAGTACTTC. This encodes CASSLAPAGSPGETQYF.

The chain couples TRBV18 to TRBJ2-1; no reliable D call. Germline CDR1 and CDR2: KGHSH and LQKENI. This CDR3 is built from 14 residues. Trimming left V 4 bases short and J 8 bases short, with 15 bases between. Written as DNA, the CDR3 is TGTGCCAGCTCACTCTTGTCCTCAGTTGATGAGCAGTTCTTC. It translates to CASSLLSSVDEQFF.

This chain uses TRBV2 with TRBJ2-7, with 11 bases aligning to TRBD2. CDR1 is SNHLY and CDR2 is FYNNEI in the germline V gene. The J segment lost 9 bases and the V segment lost 4 bases, leaving 11 bases of the junction unmatched. The CDR3 runs to 15 residues. Here the CDR3 DNA reads TGTGCCAGCAGTGCCGGACTAGCGGGTTGGATTGCGCAGTACTTC. This translates into CASSAGLAGWIAQYF.

The V and J genes are TRBV7-2 and TRBJ1-1, with 10 bases lining up with TRBD1. V shed 5 bases, J shed 8 bases, and the junction held 11 bases outside the gene matches. Germline CDR1 reads SGHTA; CDR2 reads FQGNSA. This CDR3 contains 15 residues. Here the CDR3 reads CASSPGTGERPEAFF. CDR3 sequence (DNA): TGTGCCAGCAGCCCTGGGACAGGGGAGAGACCGGAAGCTTTCTTT.

The chain has TRBV5-1 and TRBJ2-7; the match to TRBD1 covers 8 bases. The germline CDR1 and CDR2 sequences are SGHRS and YFSETQ. Trimming took 4 bases from V and 3 from J; bases not matched to a gene: 9. There are 15 residues in the CDR3. Written as DNA, the CDR3 is TGCGCCAGCAGCCTAACCCAGGGGGCAAACTACGAGCAGTACTTC. Translated, it gives CASSLTQGANYEQYF.